Included here is one T cell receptor beta chain sequence, with context. What this receptor recognizes is not known. No much larger clonotype is one base removed from it; base qualities were not supplied. CD8 naive samples consisted of CD45RO-negative cells that were positively selected for CCR7, yielding a CD45RA+CCR7+ population without TemRA cells. Healthy HIV-negative adults with no recently reported acute infections or vaccinations were included as donors. Every donor was a Caucasian adult living in Nashville, Tennessee, USA. Blood was obtained by leukapheresis, after which PBMCs were separated by Ficoll-Histopaque density gradient centrifugation and cryopreserved in liquid nitrogen vapor phase. Analytical flow cytometry was used to check the purity and quantity of every magnetically sorted T cell population. Genomic DNA was isolated from each sorted fraction and quantified by UV absorbance on a Nanodrop 2000c.

These data come from a study of shared clonotypes between healthy human individuals (dated by TCRdb to 2018 to 2021). Background on the whole study: A couple of women and a few men aged 18 to 49 years were included in the cohort. For each donor, CD4 naive and CD4 memory were each given three plates, CD8 naive was given two plates, and CD8 memory was given one plate. The study deeply sequenced blood TCR repertoires of about five healthy adults to estimate repertoire size and the extent of clonotype sharing between individuals. To increase sequencing depth and limit assay-specific biases, different laboratories used diverse techniques to prepare libraries and sequence TCR repertoires. Per donor, leukapheresis produced somewhere between about 0.9 and 9.5 billion PBMCs. Paper-wide results and their limitations: Even with the large sequencing depth, rarefaction of the sorted-subset datasets indicated that sequencing was incomplete. Because the study included a small number of donors, the genetic and exposure-history diversity represented was limited. Higher generation probabilities were observed for clonotypes shared by all four sorted-subset donors than for non-shared clonotypes. Sharing across a few donors was observed for about 5% of naive CD4, over 3% of naive CD8, 2.3% of memory CD4, and around 0.4% of memory CD8 clonotypes. Naive subsets generally had larger estimated clonotype richness than memory subsets. Pairwise subsampling indicated that sequencing depth was expected to affect the degree of clonotype sharing among donors. Only blood was sampled, and tissue TCR repertoires likely differ from those in blood.

The CDR3 contains 14 residues, cysteine and phenylalanine counted. Just CDR3 DNA is preserved here, 42 bases in frame from base 1. V was cut back by 8 bases and J by 1 base, leaving a gap of 14 bases between them. For CDR1 and CDR2, the germline V gene lists MGHDK and SYGVNS. TCR CDR3 regions were amplified from genomic DNA by multiplex PCR using the deep immunoSEQ assay. For each cell subset, the extracted genomic DNA was distributed evenly across all wells of several immunoSEQ 96-well plates, and each plate served as one replicate. For sorted subsets, each replicate PCR was loaded with 150 to 250 ng genomic DNA, equivalent to about 33,000 T cell genomes. Purified libraries were quantified with a Qubit 3.0 fluorometer, sized on a Bioanalyzer 2100, and re-quantified with the KAPA Library Quantification kit. Each immunoSEQ 96-well plate was sequenced on its own single-read 150-cycle Illumina NextSeq 550 flow cell. For the original study's pipeline: Because only junctional sequences without quality scores were contained in the immunoSEQ output, filtering matching that applied to full-length reads could not be performed. To assign V/J genes and CDR3, sequences were annotated using PyIR, a Python wrapper for IgBLAST v1.9, with IMGT germline references. Any read was removed if the V/J assignment was weak (E-value above 1e-6), the CDR3 was missing, or the read contained stop codons, out-of-frame junctions, or ambiguous translated residues. V3J clonotypes were defined as sequences sharing the same inferred V gene, J gene, and CDR3 amino acid sequence. The percentage overlap between two repertoires was calculated by dividing the number of shared unique clonotypes by the size of the smaller repertoire. Three approaches were used to assess repertoire richness: RTK rarefaction, the Chao1 estimator, and Recon v2.1 estimates of unobserved clonotypes. OLGA was used to compute generation probabilities for all TCRbeta clonotypes that the gDNA method yielded from several donors. In TCRdb, the immuneACCESS table is reduced to in-frame sequences with V and J assigned. These tables do not hold every clone; where another copy was compared, an unresolved V gene accounts for under half, and the others remain unexplained. That table is the source of V, J and clone size, and D and trimming were worked out from the DNA. In all, the sample holds over 2,000,000 clones, and about 93% of those were seen once. The ten largest clones capture 1.5% to 2% of the sample.

Specimen: naive CD8+ T cells from PBMCs. The cell subset or site label on this specimen signifies: CD45RA+CCR7+. The chain employs TRBV25-1 and TRBJ2-5; TRBD2 is a possible D gene, resting on 6 matching bases. The TCR sequence derives from a man in his late teens or twenties in good health. Some clones in this sample may be carry-over from other donors' samples. This receptor has the CDR3 CASGPRGIQETQYF. The nucleotide sequence reads TGTGCCAGCGGACCCCGCGGGATCCAAGAGACCCAGTACTTC.